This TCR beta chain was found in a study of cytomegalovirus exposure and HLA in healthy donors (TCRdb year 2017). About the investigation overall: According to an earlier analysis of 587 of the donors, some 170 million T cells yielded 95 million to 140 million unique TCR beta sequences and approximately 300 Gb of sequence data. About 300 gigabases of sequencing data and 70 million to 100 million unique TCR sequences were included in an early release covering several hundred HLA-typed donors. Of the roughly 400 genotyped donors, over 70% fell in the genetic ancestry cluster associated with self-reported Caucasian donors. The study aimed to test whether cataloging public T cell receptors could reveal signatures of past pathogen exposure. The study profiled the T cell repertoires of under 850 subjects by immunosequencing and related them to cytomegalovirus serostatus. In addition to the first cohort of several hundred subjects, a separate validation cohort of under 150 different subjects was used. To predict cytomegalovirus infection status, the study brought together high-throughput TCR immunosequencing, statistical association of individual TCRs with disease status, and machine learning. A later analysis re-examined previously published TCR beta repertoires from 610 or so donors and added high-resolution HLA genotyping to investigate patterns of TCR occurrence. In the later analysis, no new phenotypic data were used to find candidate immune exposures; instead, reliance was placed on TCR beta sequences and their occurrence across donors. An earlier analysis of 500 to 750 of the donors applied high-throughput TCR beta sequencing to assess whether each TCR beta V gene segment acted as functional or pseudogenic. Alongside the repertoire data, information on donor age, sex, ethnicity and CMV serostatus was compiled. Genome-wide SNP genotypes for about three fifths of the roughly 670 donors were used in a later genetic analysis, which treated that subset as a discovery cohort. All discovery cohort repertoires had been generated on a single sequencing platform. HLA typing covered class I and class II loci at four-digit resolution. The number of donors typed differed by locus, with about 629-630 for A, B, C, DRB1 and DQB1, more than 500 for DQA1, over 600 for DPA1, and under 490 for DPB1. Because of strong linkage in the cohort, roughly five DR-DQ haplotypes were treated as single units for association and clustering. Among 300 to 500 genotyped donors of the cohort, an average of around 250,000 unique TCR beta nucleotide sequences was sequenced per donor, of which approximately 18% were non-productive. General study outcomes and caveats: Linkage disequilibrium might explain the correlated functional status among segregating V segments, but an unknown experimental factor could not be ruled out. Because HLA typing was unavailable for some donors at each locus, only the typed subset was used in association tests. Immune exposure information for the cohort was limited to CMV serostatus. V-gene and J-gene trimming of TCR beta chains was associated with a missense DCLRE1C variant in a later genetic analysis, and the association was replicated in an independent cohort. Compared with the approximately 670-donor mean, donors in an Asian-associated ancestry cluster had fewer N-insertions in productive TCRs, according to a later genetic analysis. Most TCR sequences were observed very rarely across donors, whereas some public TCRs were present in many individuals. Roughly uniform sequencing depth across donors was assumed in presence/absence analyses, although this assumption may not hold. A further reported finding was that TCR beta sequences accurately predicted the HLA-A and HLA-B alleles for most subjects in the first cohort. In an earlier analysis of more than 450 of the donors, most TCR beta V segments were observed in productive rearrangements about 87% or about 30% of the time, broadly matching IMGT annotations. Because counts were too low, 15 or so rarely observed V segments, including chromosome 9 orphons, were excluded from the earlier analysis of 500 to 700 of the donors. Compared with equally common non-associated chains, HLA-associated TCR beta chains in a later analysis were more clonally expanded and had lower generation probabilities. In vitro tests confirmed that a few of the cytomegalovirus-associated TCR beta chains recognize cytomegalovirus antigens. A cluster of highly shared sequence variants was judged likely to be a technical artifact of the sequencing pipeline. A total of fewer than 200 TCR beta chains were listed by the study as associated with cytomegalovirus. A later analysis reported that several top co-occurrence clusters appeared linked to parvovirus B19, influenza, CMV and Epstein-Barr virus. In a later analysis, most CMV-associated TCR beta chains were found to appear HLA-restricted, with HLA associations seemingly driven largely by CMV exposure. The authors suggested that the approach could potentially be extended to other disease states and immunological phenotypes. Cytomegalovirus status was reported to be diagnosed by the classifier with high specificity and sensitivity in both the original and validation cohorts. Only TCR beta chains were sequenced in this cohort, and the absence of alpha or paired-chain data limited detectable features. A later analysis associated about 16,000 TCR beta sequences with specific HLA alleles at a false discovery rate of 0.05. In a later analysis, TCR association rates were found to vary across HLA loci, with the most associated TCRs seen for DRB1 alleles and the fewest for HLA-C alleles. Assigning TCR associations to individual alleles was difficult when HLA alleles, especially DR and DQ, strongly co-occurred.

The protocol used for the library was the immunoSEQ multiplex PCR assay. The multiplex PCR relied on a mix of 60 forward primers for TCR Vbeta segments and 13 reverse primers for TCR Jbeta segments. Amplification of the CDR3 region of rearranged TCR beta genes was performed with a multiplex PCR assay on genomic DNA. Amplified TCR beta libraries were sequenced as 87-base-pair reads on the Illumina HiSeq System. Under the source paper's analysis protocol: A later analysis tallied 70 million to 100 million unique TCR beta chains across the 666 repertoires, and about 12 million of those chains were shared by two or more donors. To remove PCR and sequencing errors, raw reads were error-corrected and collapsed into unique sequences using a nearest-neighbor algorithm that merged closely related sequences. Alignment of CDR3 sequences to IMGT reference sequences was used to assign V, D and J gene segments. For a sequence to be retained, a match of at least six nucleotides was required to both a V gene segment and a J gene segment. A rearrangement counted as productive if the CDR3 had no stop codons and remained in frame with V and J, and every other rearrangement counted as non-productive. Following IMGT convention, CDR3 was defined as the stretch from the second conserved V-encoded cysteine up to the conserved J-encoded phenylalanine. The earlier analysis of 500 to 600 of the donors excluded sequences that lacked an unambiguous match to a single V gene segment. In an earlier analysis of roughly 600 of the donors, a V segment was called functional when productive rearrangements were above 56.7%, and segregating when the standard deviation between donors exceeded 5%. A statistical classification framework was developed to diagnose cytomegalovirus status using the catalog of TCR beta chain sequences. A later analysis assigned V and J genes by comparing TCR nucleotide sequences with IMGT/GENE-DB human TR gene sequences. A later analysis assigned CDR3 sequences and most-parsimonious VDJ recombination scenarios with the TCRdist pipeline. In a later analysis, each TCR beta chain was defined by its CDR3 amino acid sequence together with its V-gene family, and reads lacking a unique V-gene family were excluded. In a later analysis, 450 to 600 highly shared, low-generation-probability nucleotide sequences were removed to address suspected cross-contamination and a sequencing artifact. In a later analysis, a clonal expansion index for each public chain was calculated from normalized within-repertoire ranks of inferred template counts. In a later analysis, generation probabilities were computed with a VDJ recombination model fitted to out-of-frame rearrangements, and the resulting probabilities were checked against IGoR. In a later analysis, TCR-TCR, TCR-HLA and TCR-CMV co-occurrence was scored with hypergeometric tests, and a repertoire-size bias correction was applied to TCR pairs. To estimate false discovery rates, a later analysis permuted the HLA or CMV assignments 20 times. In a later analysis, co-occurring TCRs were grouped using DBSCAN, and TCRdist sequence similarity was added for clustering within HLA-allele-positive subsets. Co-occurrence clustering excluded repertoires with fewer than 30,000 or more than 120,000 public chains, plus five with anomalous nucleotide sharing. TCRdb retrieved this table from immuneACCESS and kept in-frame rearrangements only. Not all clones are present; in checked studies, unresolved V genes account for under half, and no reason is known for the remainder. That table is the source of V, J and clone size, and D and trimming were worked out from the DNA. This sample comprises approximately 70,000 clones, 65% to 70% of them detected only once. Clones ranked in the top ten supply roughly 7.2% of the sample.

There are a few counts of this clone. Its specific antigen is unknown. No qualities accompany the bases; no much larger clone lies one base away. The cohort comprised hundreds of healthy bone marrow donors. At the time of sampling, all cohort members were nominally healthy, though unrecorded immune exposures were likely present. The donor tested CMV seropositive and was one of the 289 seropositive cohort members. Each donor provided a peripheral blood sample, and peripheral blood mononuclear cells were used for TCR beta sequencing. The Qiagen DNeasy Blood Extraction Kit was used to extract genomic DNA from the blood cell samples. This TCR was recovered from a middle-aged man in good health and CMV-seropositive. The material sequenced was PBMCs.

The DNA sequence reads TGTGCCAGCAGTGAACCCCCGCTGGACAGGGACACTGAAGCTTTCTTT. It translates to CASSEPPLDRDTEAFF. The rearranged segments are TRBV2 and TRBJ1-1; 8 bases in between match TRBD1. CDR1 SNHLY and CDR2 FYNNEI were looked up in the germline V gene. For this chain, trimming is 2 bases at the V end and 3 bases at the J end, and the number of junction bases without a gene match is 8. Counted from cysteine to phenylalanine, this CDR3 has 16 amino acids. Solely the CDR3 DNA is kept, with 48 bases framed from the first base.